Listed below are T cell receptor beta chains from one sample, sequenced in a study of cytomegalovirus exposure and HLA in healthy donors. The data were produced by immunoSEQ multiplex PCR, yet TCRdb's version contains in-frame clones alone and is incomplete. The repertoire holds some 110,000 clones, with 65% to 80% as singletons. The specimen was PBMCs. The receptors come from a woman in her thirties or forties in good health and CMV-seropositive. The CDR3 runs from the conserved cysteine through the conserved F or W. Fields, in order: D gene, V gene, J gene, clone size, CDR3 protein, CDR3 DNA. D genes are given only for firm matches. Clone size is given for some rows only: seen once, a few or many times, or a class if the clone is expanded.

>-|TRBV7-6|TRBJ2-5|few
CASSSYRGQETQYF
TGTGCCAGCAGCTCTTATAGAGGGCAAGAGACCCAGTACTTC
>TRBD1|TRBV28|TRBJ1-5|-
CATYPLGTGSNGNQPQHF
TGTGCCACCTATCCCCTCGGGACAGGGTCGAATGGCAATCAGCCCCAGCATTTT
>-|TRBV6-6|TRBJ2-1|-
CASSYDGSGYEQFF
TGTGCCAGCAGTTACGACGGGAGTGGTTATGAGCAGTTCTTC
>-|TRBV5-1|TRBJ2-7|-
CASSLEGFRAYEQYF
TGCGCCAGCAGCTTGGAGGGGTTCAGAGCCTACGAGCAGTACTTC
>TRBD1|TRBV5-6|TRBJ2-7|-
CASSPGGTGGMKQYF
TGTGCCAGCAGCCCGGGCGGGACAGGGGGAATGAAGCAGTACTTC
>-|TRBV2|TRBJ1-4|-
CASRLQGIGEKLFF
TGTGCCAGCAGACTACAGGGAATAGGCGAAAAACTGTTTTTT
>-|TRBV5-1|TRBJ2-1|-
CASSPFQTGVGKDEQFF
TGCGCCAGCAGCCCCTTCCAGACTGGAGTCGGGAAGGATGAGCAGTTCTTC
>TRBD1|TRBV28|TRBJ2-7|-
CASRARTGSYEQYF
TGTGCCAGCAGGGCCCGGACAGGGTCCTACGAGCAGTACTTC
>-|TRBV7-3|TRBJ2-6|-
CASSLSWQGLGAGANVLTF
TGTGCCAGCAGCTTAAGTTGGCAGGGGTTGGGGGCTGGGGCCAACGTCCTGACTTTC
>-|TRBV10-3|TRBJ2-7|once
CATQGRDFYEQYF
TGTGCCACCCAGGGGAGAGACTTCTACGAGCAGTACTTC
>TRBD2|TRBV4-1|TRBJ2-3|-
CASSQVRVAGPTDTQYF
TGCGCCAGCAGCCAAGTTAGAGTAGCGGGACCCACAGATACGCAGTATTTT
>TRBD2|TRBV7-9|TRBJ2-5|-
CASSPGTSGKETQYF
TGTGCCAGCAGCCCCGGGACTAGCGGGAAAGAGACCCAGTACTTC
>TRBD2|TRBV4-1|TRBJ2-1|-
CASSQILAGGPNEQFF
TGCGCCAGCAGCCAGATACTAGCGGGAGGACCGAATGAGCAGTTCTTC
>-|TRBV4-1|TRBJ2-4|-
CASRQDPQNLAKNIQYF
TGCGCCAGCAGGCAAGACCCACAGAATCTAGCCAAAAACATTCAGTACTTC
>TRBD2|TRBV4-2|TRBJ2-7|-
CASSEAGLSYEQYF
TGTGCCAGCAGCGAAGCGGGACTCTCCTACGAGCAGTACTTC
>-|TRBV19|TRBJ1-1|-
CASSIPGYTEAFF
TGTGCCAGTAGTATACCAGGGTACACTGAAGCTTTCTTT
>-|TRBV2|TRBJ1-2|-
CASSVGPANYGYTF
TGTGCCAGCAGTGTGGGCCCAGCTAACTATGGCTACACCTTC
>-|TRBV30|TRBJ2-1|-
CAWSVAQAGQFF
TGTGCCTGGAGTGTAGCCCAGGCGGGACAGTTCTTC
>TRBD1|TRBV27|TRBJ1-5|once
CASSSSTGVGNQPQHF
TGTGCCAGCAGTTCCTCGACAGGGGTTGGCAATCAGCCCCAGCATTTT
>-|TRBV15|TRBJ1-5|-
CATSRDNRGSGNQPQHF
TGTGCCACCAGCAGAGATAATCGGGGGAGTGGCAATCAGCCCCAGCATTTT
>-|TRBV4-2|TRBJ2-7|few
CASSQGLSYEQYF
TGTGCCAGCAGCCAAGGGCTTTCCTACGAGCAGTACTTC
>TRBD2|TRBV2|TRBJ2-1|few
CASSLAGVSYNEQFF
TGTGCCAGCAGTCTAGCGGGAGTCTCCTACAATGAGCAGTTCTTC
>TRBD2|TRBV28|TRBJ2-1|few
CASSYTSGTIYNEQFF
TGTGCCAGCAGCTATACTAGCGGGACTATCTACAATGAGCAGTTCTTC
>-|TRBV9|TRBJ1-1|few
CASSVISGNTEAFF
TGTGCCAGCAGCGTAATCTCAGGGAACACTGAAGCTTTCTTT
>TRBD2|TRBV5-4|TRBJ2-1|-
CASSPGLASPSTYNEQFF
TGTGCCAGCAGCCCCGGACTAGCTTCTCCAAGCACCTACAATGAGCAGTTCTTC